These 4 T cell receptor beta chains were all obtained from the same sample, sequenced in a study of blood T cell repertoires in COVID-19. TCRdb keeps only in-frame clones here, not all; method: immunoSEQ multiplex PCR. The table lists roughly 280,000 clones, 88% of them singletons. Sequenced material: PBMCs or T cells enriched from blood (not recorded which). Every receptor here comes from a woman between 50 and 59 years old who had recovered from COVID-19.

The sample holds one count of this clone. V is TRBV27 and J is TRBJ2-2, with D tentatively TRBD1 (6 bases). Germline lookup yields CDR1 MNHEY and CDR2 SMNVEV (reference sequence). This CDR3 spans 18 amino acids. Trimming took 4 bases from V and 1 from J, leaving 19 bases between them. CDR3 nucleotides: TGTGCCAGCAGTTCCGGGCTGGGGGCAGTTCTGAACACCGGGGAGCTGTTTTTT. Residues: CASSSGLGAVLNTGELFF.

The chain recombines TRBV28 with TRBJ1-2; D is undetermined. The CDR3 is 11 amino acids. With 8 bases removed from V and 3 bases from J, the gap between germline ends came to 7 bases. The germline CDR1 and CDR2 sequences are MDHEN and SYDVKM. CDR3 DNA sequence: TGTGCCAGCCGGGGTGACTATGGCTACACCTTC. Its translation is CASRGDYGYTF.

J is TRBJ2-1 and V is TRBV11-3; no clear D gene. The CDR3 spans 14 residues. Between the trimmed V and J ends, which lost 1 base and 6 bases, there was a span of 10 bases. Germline lookup yields CDR1 SGHNT and CDR2 YENEEA. The CDR3 bases are TGTGCCAGCAGCTTAGTTTCCTCCGGCAATGAGCAGTTCTTC. Protein product: CASSLVSSGNEQFF.

The V call is TRBV30, the J call TRBJ2-1, with D perhaps matching TRBD2 (5 bases). This CDR3 is 15 amino acids long. Germline V lookup: CDR1 GTSNPN, CDR2 SVGIG (reference sequence). V lost 2 bases and J 0 bases, leaving 11 bases between the germline ends. The CDR3: CAWSRRGSSYNEQFF. The CDR3 DNA reads TGTGCCTGGAGTAGACGGGGAAGCTCCTACAATGAGCAGTTCTTC.